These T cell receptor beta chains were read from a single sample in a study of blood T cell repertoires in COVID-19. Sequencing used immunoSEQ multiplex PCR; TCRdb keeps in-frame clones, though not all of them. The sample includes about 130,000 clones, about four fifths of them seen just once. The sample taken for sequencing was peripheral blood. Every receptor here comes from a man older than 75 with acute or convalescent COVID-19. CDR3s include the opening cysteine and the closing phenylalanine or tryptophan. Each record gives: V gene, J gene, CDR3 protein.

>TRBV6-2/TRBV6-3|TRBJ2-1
CASSTTSGGPGFF
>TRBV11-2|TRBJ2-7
CASSAGQDGNEQYF
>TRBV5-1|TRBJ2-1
CASSYDRETQFF
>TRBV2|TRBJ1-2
CASSETTDAGYTF
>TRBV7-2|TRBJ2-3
CASSLVHTGGTDTQYF
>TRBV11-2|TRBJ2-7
CASSLESGPYEQYF
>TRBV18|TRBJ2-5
CASSPPNSQETQYF
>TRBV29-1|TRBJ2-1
CSLSRLAGGNEQFF
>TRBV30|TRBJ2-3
CAWSVLDTQYF
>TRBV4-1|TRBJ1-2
CASSQTGLGGYTF
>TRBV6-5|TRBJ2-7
CASSSSTGSYEQYF
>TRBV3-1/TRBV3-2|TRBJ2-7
CASRRNFRQGGYEQYF
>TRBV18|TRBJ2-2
CASSSDTGELFF
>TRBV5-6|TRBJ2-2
CASSEQGRTGELFF
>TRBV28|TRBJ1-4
CASSSLGGQGEKLFF
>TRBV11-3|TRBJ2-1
CASSQLAGAYNEQFF
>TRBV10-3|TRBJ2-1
CAISSTSNEQFF
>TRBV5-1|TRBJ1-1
CASSPDTAGRNEAFF
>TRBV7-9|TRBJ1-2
CASSYQDRHGYTF
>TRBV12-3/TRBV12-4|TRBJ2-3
CASSLERADTQYF
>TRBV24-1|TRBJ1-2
CATSDPANYGYTF
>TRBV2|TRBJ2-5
CASSEGRAPAGETQYF
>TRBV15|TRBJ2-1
CATRSFSRESDEQFF
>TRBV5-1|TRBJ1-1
CASSLLAGGTEAFF
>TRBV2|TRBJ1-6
CASTPTGTAYNSPLHF
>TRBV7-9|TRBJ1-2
CASSSPGTGRGYTF
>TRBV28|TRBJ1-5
CASSLSGYLRPQHF
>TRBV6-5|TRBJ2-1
CASSSRGVGNEQFF
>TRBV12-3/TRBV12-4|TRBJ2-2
CASSLSSTGELFF
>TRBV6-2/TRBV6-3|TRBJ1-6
CASSSGKKFTPVSVLLHF
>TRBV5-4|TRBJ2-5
CASSLQGGETQYF
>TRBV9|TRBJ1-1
CASSNRQANTEAFF
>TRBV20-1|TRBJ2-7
CSARWGHEQYF
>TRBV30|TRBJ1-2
CAWSQGYGYTF
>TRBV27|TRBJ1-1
CASRARQGVGAEAFF
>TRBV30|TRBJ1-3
CAWSYPGLNSGNTIYF
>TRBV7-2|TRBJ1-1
CASSPRQGTTGAEAFF
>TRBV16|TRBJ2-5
CASSPWTGDGETQYF
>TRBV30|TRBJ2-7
CAWSGPGTGGLNEQYF
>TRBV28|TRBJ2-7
CASSFWSKNEQYF
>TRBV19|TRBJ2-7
CASRSPGQGYEQYF